Described below is a single T cell receptor beta chain sequence and its context. The data stem from a study of control samples from healthy donors and cancer patients. The ends were cut back, 1 base at V and 3 bases at J, with 7 bases in the middle. The CDR3 covers 14 residues. Germline V lookup: CDR1 SEHNR, CDR2 FQNEAQ (reference sequence). Here immunoSEQ multiplex PCR was the method, and the copy in TCRdb shows in-frame clones only, minus some. The table has around 170,000 clones, 88% seen once. This sequence joins TRBV7-9 and TRBJ1-5; D is ambiguous. The sample taken for sequencing was blood. The source of this sequence is a woman aged 30 to 39 in good health. CDR3 nucleotides: TGTGCCAGCAGCTTAGTAACAGACAATCAGCCCCAGCATTTT. It translates to CASSLVTDNQPQHF.